This T cell receptor beta chain was sequenced for a study of beta chain features in type 1 diabetes (dated 2018 in TCRdb). Describing the broader study: No differences in mean age, gender distribution, total cell number or subset yield were found between patients and healthy donors. A total of 85 million to 110 million sorted cells were examined across all samples, and RNA yield correlated strongly with the number of cells per subset. The study compared TCRB repertoires of sorted circulating CD4+ T cell subsets between recently diagnosed type 1 diabetes patients and matched healthy donors. Whereas all 28 donors provided naive and central memory subsets, regulatory and stem cell-like memory subsets were isolated from just 8 patients and roughly eight healthy donors.

The High Capacity cDNA Reverse Transcription Kit was used to reverse transcribe all of the isolated RNA, meaning that expressed TCRB transcripts were what got sequenced. Deep immunoSEQ sequencing was performed on naive, central memory and regulatory T cell samples, with an average of about 3.6 million total reads per sample. Sorted cells were lysed in RLT buffer and RNA was extracted with DNase-treated RNeasy Micro or Mini kits, depending on cell number. To prevent cross-contamination, every cell subset was processed on its own, while patient and healthy donor samples were processed together. Using the immunoSEQ multiplex PCR, TCRB sequences were amplified from cDNA into 87-bp fragments spanning the CDR3 region. Sequencing of the amplicons was performed on the Illumina HiSeq platform. In the paper's pipeline: Synthetic template baselines were used to correct PCR bias computationally, reads within Hamming distance 2 were collapsed, and singletons that could not be merged were discarded. Reads were aligned to IMGT to assign V, D and J genes, CDR3 length, and insertions or deletions at six rearrangement sites. Clonotype counts were normalized to sorted cell number within each subset before computing true diversity and Gini coefficients with the tcR R package. Repertoire sharing was quantified using the overlap coefficient calculated on TCRB nucleotide sequences. Out-of-frame TCRB sequences from naive cells were analyzed to stand in for the pre-selection repertoire. The table comes from immuneACCESS by way of TCRdb, which keeps in-frame sequences with V and J called. Part of the clones is missing from these tables; in studies checked, under half for an unresolved V gene and the rest for unknown reasons. D and trimming come from the DNA, and the V and J calls and clone size come from that table. For this sample the table gives around 600,000 clones, of which 9.5% to 15% were detected only once. Roughly 0.11% of the sample is in the top ten clones.

CDR1 and CDR2 are drawn from the germline V gene: SGDLS, YYNGEE. Counted from cysteine to phenylalanine, this CDR3 has 13 amino acids. Only the CDR3 region is kept as DNA, spanning 39 bases read in frame from base 1. At the junction V is shortened by 3 bases and J by 3 bases, with 10 bases in between. A single peripheral blood draw of about 116 mL on average was collected from each donor into heparinised tubes. Using a panel that included CD45RO, CCR7, CD25, CD127, CD95 and CD27, naive, central memory, regulatory and stem cell-like memory CD4+ T cells were sorted on a BD FACSAria II. Purity was above 95% for every sorted population. PBMCs were isolated right away by Lymphoprep density gradient centrifugation and were stained directly, without culture. So that batch effects would be minimized, each experiment stained and sorted samples in pairs, pairing one healthy donor with one patient. A note on this clone: This clone's antigen is unknown. No much larger clone is present one base from it, and per-base qualities are unavailable.

The full study reports these points: Because cDNA rather than genomic DNA was sequenced, highly expressing activated cells could have been over-represented, although no difference in activation and CD3 levels was found between groups. PCR might favor shorter templates, but patient and control samples were amplified and corrected together, so any skew would affect both groups equally. In all four CD4+ subsets, TCRB CDR3 length was moderately but significantly shorter in type 1 diabetes patients. Because small numbers of individuals were included in the HLA sub-analyses, any influence of HLA type on TCRB rearrangement was left unresolved. Naive, central memory and regulatory TCRB repertoires appeared more similar among patients than among healthy donors. At VDJ recombination sites, patients with type 1 diabetes made fewer insertions and deleted more nucleotides, a pattern implying thymic rearrangement abnormalities.

The TCR sequence derives from a man aged 25-45 years with type 1 diabetes. The sequenced sample consisted of naive CD4+ T cells from blood. What this sample's cell subset or site label stands for: true naive CD4+ T cells. The chain links TRBV9 with TRBJ2-7; confidence is insufficient to name the D gene. The CDR3 region: CASSAEPNYEQYF. The DNA sequence follows: TGTGCCAGCAGCGCAGAGCCGAACTACGAGCAGTACTTC.